This TCR beta chain was sequenced during a study of T cells after yellow fever vaccination. Germline V gene lookup returns CDR1 LGHNA and CDR2 YSLEER. Trimming cost V 4 bases and J 2 bases, with 11 bases left between them. This CDR3 region has 14 residues. This clonotype appeared a few times. TCRdb analysed the 5' RACE reads with MiXCR anew, one entry per CDR3 protein. The data show just under 600,000 distinct CDR3 sequences, roughly 13% seen once. The sample in question was PBMCs, obtained on the day of the yellow fever booster vaccination. The chain recombines TRBV4-3 with TRBJ1-2; perhaps TRBD1 as D (5 bases). The sequence came from a man younger than 45 who received the YFV17D yellow fever vaccine. The CDR3 nucleotides are TGCGCCAGCAGCCCCCAGGAGGGGAACTATGGCTACACCTTC. Residues: CASSPQEGNYGYTF.